These 27 T cell receptor beta chains were sequenced from one sample in a study of T cell repertoires in ileal Crohn's disease. Clones were read by immunoSEQ multiplex PCR, and TCRdb kept only the in-frame ones, dropping some. This table holds under 7,000 clones, approximately 95% found once. What was sequenced was ileal tissue. All receptors come from an adult with Crohn's disease.

The V call is TRBV28, the J call TRBJ1-2; TRBD1 is a possible D gene (5 bases). The V end was cut by 4 bases, the J end by 4 bases, with 22 bases between. Germline V gene data show CDR1 as MDHEN and CDR2 as SYDVKM. CDR3 length: 17 amino acids. The CDR3 region has the DNA TGTGCCAGCAGTTCCTCTTCCACACAATCGGGGGGCTATGGCTACACCTTC. Protein product: CASSSSSTQSGGYGYTF.

This sequence joins TRBV10-3 and TRBJ2-1; D gene unclear. This CDR3 spans 15 amino acids. The V end lost 3 bases, the J end lost 2 bases, and 11 bases lay between the germline ends. Germline V gene sequence: CDR1 ENHRY, CDR2 SYGVKD. CDR3 residues: CAISDSAGAYNEQFF. CDR3 DNA sequence: TGTGCCATCAGTGACTCCGCCGGTGCCTACAATGAGCAGTTCTTC.

The genes are TRBV5-1 and TRBJ1-2, with a weak D call TRBD1 (5 bases). CDR1 and CDR2 (germline): SGHRS, YFSETQ. Trimming shortened V by 4 bases and J by 4 bases, and 17 bases separated the two germline ends. The CDR3 sequence is 15 residues long. This CDR3 is CASSEDSVGTYGYTF. As DNA, the CDR3 is TGCGCCAGCAGCGAAGACAGCGTGGGCACCTATGGCTACACCTTC.

The chain uses TRBV5-4 and TRBJ2-1; a possible D gene is TRBD1 (6 bases). V lost 4 bases, J lost 0 bases, and 14 bases lay in between. Germline V gives CDR1 SGHNT, CDR2 YYREEE (reference sequence). There are 16 residues in the CDR3. CDR3 DNA: TGTGCCAGCAGCAGAAACCGGGACATCTCCTACAATGAGCAGTTCTTC. Its protein product is CASSRNRDISYNEQFF.

V and J are TRBV7-8 and TRBJ2-3; 9 positions agree with TRBD2. The CDR3 contains 16 residues. Germline CDR1 reads SGHVS; CDR2 reads FQNEAQ. Losses at the gene ends were 5 bases for V and 2 bases for J; bases not matched to a gene: 8. This CDR3 is CASSPREGLATDTQYF. The CDR3 DNA reads TGTGCCAGCAGCCCGAGAGAGGGACTAGCCACAGATACGCAGTATTTT.

This rearrangement joins TRBV9 to TRBJ2-1; 9 bases are a match to TRBD2. V shed 2 bases and J 5 bases; nucleotides not matched to a gene: 5. From germline, CDR1 is SGDLS and CDR2 YYNGEE. CDR3 size: 15 residues. The DNA for the CDR3 is TGTGCCAGCAGCGTTAGCGGGGGCTCACACAATGAGCAGTTCTTC. Translating gives CASSVSGGSHNEQFF.

V is TRBV28 and J is TRBJ1-6, with TRBD1 matching 8 bases. CDR3 size: 15 residues. Germline assignment: CDR1 MDHEN and CDR2 SYDVKM. V lost 4 bases and J lost 6; bases outside the gene matches: 5. In DNA form, the CDR3 reads TGTGCCAGCAGTTCTCTAGGACAGGGTAATTCACCCCTCCACTTT. Amino acid sequence: CASSSLGQGNSPLHF.

The rearrangement joins TRBV28 to TRBJ2-4; the match to TRBD1 covers 8 bases. This CDR3 has 16 residues. From germline, CDR1 is MDHEN and CDR2 SYDVKM. Germline trimming cut 4 bases from V and 0 bases from J; bases unmatched to any gene: 5. This CDR3 reads CASSYQGALAKNIQYF. As DNA, the CDR3 is TGTGCCAGCAGTTACCAGGGGGCACTAGCCAAAAACATTCAGTACTTC.

This sequence joins TRBV23-1 and TRBJ1-6; TRBD1 matches at 7 bases. TRBV23-1 is an open reading frame whose function is uncertain. V lost 3 bases, J lost 5 bases, and 7 bases stayed unmatched. This CDR3 comprises 16 residues. The CDR3 protein is CASSQRNTGDNSPLHF. The CDR3, as DNA: TGCGCCAGCAGTCAGCGCAATACAGGGGATAATTCACCCCTCCACTTT.

This rearrangement joins TRBV5-1 to TRBJ1-4; D ambiguous. The CDR3 sequence is 13 residues long. In germline, CDR1 is SGHRS, CDR2 YFSETQ. V lost 0 bases, J lost 8 bases, and 8 bases lay in between. Here the CDR3 reads CASSLVGNEKLFF. The CDR3 DNA is TGCGCCAGCAGCTTGGTCGGGAACGAAAAACTGTTTTTT. Combining the CDR3 with reference TRBV5-1 and TRBJ1-4 gives the whole variable domain KAGVTQTPRYLIKTRGQQVTLSCSPISGHRSVSWYQQTPGQGLQFLFEYFSETQRNKGNFPGRFSGRQFSNSRSEMNVSTLELGDSALYLCASSLVGNEKLFFGSGTQLSVL.

This clone has a handful of counts. The genes are TRBV4-1 and TRBJ1-1; D remains unclear. Trimming shortened V by 0 bases and J by 4 bases, and 9 bases separated the two germline ends. The CDR3 totals 14 residues. The V gene's germline CDR1 is MGHRA and CDR2 YSYEKL. CDR3 bases: TGCGCCAGCAGCCAAGATCCTCGGAGCACTGAAGCTTTCTTT. Its protein product is CASSQDPRSTEAFF.

This sequence joins TRBV2 and TRBJ1-2; TRBD1 matches 8 bases. Germline V CDR1 and CDR2: SNHLY, FYNNEI. This CDR3 is built from 14 residues. Trimming took 8 bases from V and 2 from J; bases not matched to a gene: 7. The DNA for the CDR3 is TGTGCCAGCCCCGGACAGGGTGGCAACTATGGCTACACCTTC. It specifies CASPGQGGNYGYTF.

The chain carries TRBV5-1 and TRBJ1-4; D is perhaps TRBD1 (6 bases). V lost 3 bases, J lost 4 bases, and 7 bases lay in between. The CDR3 consists of 13 residues. Germline-derived CDR1 and CDR2 are SGHRS and YFSETQ. CDR3 sequence reads: CASSSQGNEKLFF. The CDR3 DNA reads TGCGCCAGCAGCTCACAGGGTAATGAAAAACTGTTTTTT.

The rearrangement joins TRBV25-1 to TRBJ1-4; D is unclear. V lost 4 bases and J 8 bases, leaving 8 bases between the germline ends. The CDR3 consists of 12 residues. Germline assignment: CDR1 MGHDK and CDR2 SYGVNS. The CDR3 sequence is CASSVGYEKLFF. The CDR3 DNA sequence: TGTGCCAGCAGTGTCGGTTACGAAAAACTGTTTTTT.

This clone was seen a handful of times. The chain recombines TRBV7-7 with TRBJ2-2; possible D gene TRBD2, 5 bases. This CDR3 is 14 amino acids long. The V gene lost 4 bases and the J gene lost 2 bases, with 8 bases spanning the gap. Germline V lookup: CDR1 SSHAT, CDR2 FNYEAQ (reference sequence). The CDR3 reads CASSSLVNTGELFF. The CDR3 coding sequence is TGTGCCAGCAGCTCACTAGTTAACACCGGGGAGCTGTTTTTT.

The chain combines TRBV19 with TRBJ1-6, with D possibly TRBD1 on 6 matching bases. V was shortened by 5 bases and J by 0 bases, with 8 bases between the two germline ends. From germline, CDR1 is LNHDA and CDR2 SQIVND (reference sequence). The CDR3 covers 15 residues. CDR3 in DNA: TGTGCCAGTAGTCAGGACAGCTCCTATAATTCACCCCTCCACTTT. Encoded protein: CASSQDSSYNSPLHF. Full variable domain (missing parts from reference TRBV19 and TRBJ1-6): DGGITQSPKYLFRKEGQNVTLSCEQNLNHDAMYWYRQDPGQGLRLIYYSQIVNDFQKGDIAEGYSVSREKKESFPLTVTSAQKNPTAFYLCASSQDSSYNSPLHFGNGTRLTVT.

The chain recombines TRBV2 with TRBJ1-3; TRBD1 agrees at 7 bases. V lost 7 bases and J lost 4; bases outside the gene matches: 10. The CDR3 runs 15 residues. Per germline, CDR1 SNHLY and CDR2 FYNNEI. The CDR3 protein is CASMGQPNRGNTIYF. The CDR3 DNA follows: TGTGCCAGCATGGGACAGCCGAATAGGGGAAACACCATATATTTT.

This clone was counted a single time. The rearrangement joins TRBV4-3 to TRBJ2-7; a possible D gene is TRBD1 (5 bases). The length of the CDR3 is 15 residues. Trimming took off 1 base at V and 0 bases at J, with 10 bases between the two ends. Germline V gene data show CDR1 as LGHNA and CDR2 as YSLEER. The CDR3 reads CASSQVRDSSYEQYF. The CDR3, as DNA: TGCGCCAGCAGCCAAGTCAGGGATTCCTCCTACGAGCAGTACTTC.

The V gene is TRBV6-5, the J gene TRBJ2-3, with 9 bases identical to TRBD2. Looked up from germline, CDR1 is MNHEY and CDR2 is SVGAGI. The CDR3 extends over 13 amino acids. J was trimmed by 2 bases and V by 9 bases; bases with no gene match: 3. Here the CDR3 DNA reads TGTGCCAGTCTAGCGGGAAACACAGATACGCAGTATTTT. It yields the protein CASLAGNTDTQYF.

The chain employs TRBV4-1 and TRBJ1-1; no clear D gene. Trimming removed 5 bases from V and 5 bases from J, with 12 bases in between. The CDR3 contains 13 residues. Germline V gene data show CDR1 as MGHRA and CDR2 as YSYEKL. As DNA, the CDR3 is TGCGCCAGCAGCTCTCTGGGAGATACTGAAGCTTTCTTT. This translates into CASSSLGDTEAFF.

This rearrangement joins TRBV27 to TRBJ1-6; possibly TRBD1 for D (5 bases). The CDR3 contains 16 residues. Looked up from germline, CDR1 is MNHEY and CDR2 is SMNVEV (reference sequence). The ends were cut back, 4 bases at V and 10 bases at J, with 20 bases in the middle. The CDR3 region is CASSWEGPLAGSPLHF. As DNA, the CDR3 is TGTGCCAGCAGTTGGGAGGGGCCGTTAGCCGGATCACCCCTCCACTTT.

V is TRBV6-1 and J is TRBJ2-7; tentative D call: TRBD1 (6 bases). The CDR3 has 12 amino acids. Trimming shortened V by 11 bases and J by 4 bases, and 15 bases separated the two germline ends. Germline V gives CDR1 MNHNS, CDR2 SASEGT. In DNA, the CDR3 is TGTGCCCTTCAGGGGAACTCGTACGAGCAGTACGTC. It yields the protein CALQGNSYEQYV.

The chain combines TRBV5-1 with TRBJ1-4; 7 positions agree with TRBD1. Germline V CDR1 and CDR2: SGHRS, YFSETQ. The J segment lost 7 bases and the V segment lost 0 bases, leaving 6 bases of the junction unmatched. This CDR3 has 15 amino acids. CDR3 region: CASSLGQGVFEKLFF. Written as DNA, the CDR3 is TGCGCCAGCAGCTTGGGTCAGGGGGTTTTTGAAAAACTGTTTTTT.

This chain uses TRBV28 with TRBJ2-7, with D tentatively TRBD2 (6 bases). CDR1 is MDHEN and CDR2 is SYDVKM in the germline V gene. The CDR3 runs to 13 residues. Trimming removed 7 bases at V and 1 base at J, with 11 bases between. CDR3 in amino acids: CASTLAGSYEQYV. The CDR3 DNA sequence: TGTGCCAGCACGCTCGCGGGGTCCTACGAGCAGTACGTC.

The genes are TRBV14 and TRBJ1-3; 7 bases are shared with TRBD1. Germline-derived CDR1 and CDR2 are SGHDN and FVKESK. This CDR3 comprises 17 residues. V lost 5 bases, J lost 1 base, and 11 bases stayed unmatched. CDR3: CASSYGQDTFSGNTIYF. The CDR3 DNA sequence: TGTGCCAGCAGCTACGGACAGGACACCTTTTCTGGAAACACCATATATTTT. The complete variable domain, with remaining parts taken from reference TRBV14 and TRBJ1-3, reads EAGVTQFPSHSVIEKGQTVTLRCDPISGHDNLYWYRRVMGKEIKFLLHFVKESKQDESGMPNNRFLAERTGGTYSTLKVQPAELEDSGVYFCASSYGQDTFSGNTIYFGEGSWLTVV.

The chain employs TRBV19 and TRBJ2-4; TRBD2 aligns across 8 bases. Trimming removed 4 bases from V and 4 bases from J; junction bases left unmatched: 9. The V gene's germline CDR1 is LNHDA and CDR2 SQIVND (reference sequence). This CDR3 region has 16 residues. The CDR3 DNA follows: TGTGCCAGTAGTACCCCTCGGGGACTAGGAAAAAACATTCAGTACTTC. Amino acids: CASSTPRGLGKNIQYF.

The gene calls are TRBV6-5 and TRBJ1-5, with a possible D match to TRBD1 (5 bases). V dropped 5 bases and J dropped 7 bases, with 15 bases sitting between them. The CDR3 has 14 amino acids. Germline CDR1 is MNHEY and CDR2 is SVGAGI. Written as DNA, the CDR3 is TGTGCCAGCAGTAGAGGCAGGGTGGGACAGCCCCAGCATTTT. It yields the protein CASSRGRVGQPQHF.